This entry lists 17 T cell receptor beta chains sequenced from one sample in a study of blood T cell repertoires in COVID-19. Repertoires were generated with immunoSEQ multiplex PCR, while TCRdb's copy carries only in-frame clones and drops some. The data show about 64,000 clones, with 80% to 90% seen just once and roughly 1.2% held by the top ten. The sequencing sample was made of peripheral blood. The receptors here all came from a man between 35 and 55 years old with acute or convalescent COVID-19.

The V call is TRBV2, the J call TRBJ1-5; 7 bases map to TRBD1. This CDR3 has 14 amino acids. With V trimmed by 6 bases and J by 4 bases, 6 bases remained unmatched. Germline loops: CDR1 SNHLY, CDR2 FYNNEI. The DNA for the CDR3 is TGTGCCAGCAGGGGGGACAGCGCGAATCAGCCCCAGCATTTT. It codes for CASRGDSANQPQHF.

The CDR3 protein is CASSFREKNTGELFF. The CDR3, as DNA: TGTGCCAGCAGCTTTCGGGAGAAGAACACCGGGGAGCTGTTTTTT. The gene calls are TRBV7-2 and TRBJ2-2; maybe TRBD2 (6 bases). This CDR3 region has 15 residues. The V and J ends lost 3 bases and 1 base respectively, with 9 bases between them. Germline CDR1 SGHTA, CDR2 FQGNSA.

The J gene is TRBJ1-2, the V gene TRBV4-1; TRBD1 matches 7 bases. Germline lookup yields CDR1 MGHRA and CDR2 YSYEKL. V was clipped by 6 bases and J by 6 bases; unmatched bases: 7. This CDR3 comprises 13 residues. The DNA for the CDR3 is TGCGCCAGCAGACTCCGACAGGGAGATGGCTACACCTTC. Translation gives CASRLRQGDGYTF.

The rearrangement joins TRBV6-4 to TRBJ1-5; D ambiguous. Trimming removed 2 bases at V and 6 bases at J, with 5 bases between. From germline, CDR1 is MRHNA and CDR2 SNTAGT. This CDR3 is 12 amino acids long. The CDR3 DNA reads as TGTGCCAGCAGTGACCCCGGTCAGCCCCAGCATTTT. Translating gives CASSDPGQPQHF.

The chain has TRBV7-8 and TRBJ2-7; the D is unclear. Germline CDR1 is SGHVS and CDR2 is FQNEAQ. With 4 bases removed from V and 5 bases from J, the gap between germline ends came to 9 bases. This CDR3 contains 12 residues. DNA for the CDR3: TGTGCCAGCAGCTCAGATGGTGACGAGCAGTACTTC. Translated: CASSSDGDEQYF.

The CDR3 region is CASSPGTGRGYTF. Here the CDR3 DNA reads TGCGCCAGCAGTCCTGGGACAGGCCGCGGCTACACCTTC. The gene calls are TRBV23-1 and TRBJ1-2; 8 bases agree with TRBD1. TRBV23-1 counts as an open reading frame of uncertain function. V dropped 4 bases and J dropped 8; count of bases not matched to a gene: 6. The CDR3 consists of 13 residues.

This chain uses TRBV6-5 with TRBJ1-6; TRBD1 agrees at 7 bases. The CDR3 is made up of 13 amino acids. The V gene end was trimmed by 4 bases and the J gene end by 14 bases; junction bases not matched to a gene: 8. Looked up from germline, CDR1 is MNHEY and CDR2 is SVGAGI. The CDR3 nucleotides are TGTGCCAGCAGTTCCGTTCGACAGGGAACCCTCCACTTT. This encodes CASSSVRQGTLHF.

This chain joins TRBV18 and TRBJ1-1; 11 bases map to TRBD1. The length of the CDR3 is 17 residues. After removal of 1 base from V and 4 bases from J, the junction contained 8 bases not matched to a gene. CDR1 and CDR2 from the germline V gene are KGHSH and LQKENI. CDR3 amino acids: CASSPLGQGGWGTEAFF. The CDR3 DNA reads TGTGCCAGCTCACCACTGGGACAGGGGGGATGGGGCACTGAAGCTTTCTTT.

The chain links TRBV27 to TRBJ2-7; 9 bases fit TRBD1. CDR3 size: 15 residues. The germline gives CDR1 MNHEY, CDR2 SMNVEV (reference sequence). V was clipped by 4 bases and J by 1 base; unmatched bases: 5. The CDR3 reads CASSSTGGLSYEQYF. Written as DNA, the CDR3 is TGTGCCAGCAGTTCTACAGGGGGCTTGTCCTACGAGCAGTACTTC.

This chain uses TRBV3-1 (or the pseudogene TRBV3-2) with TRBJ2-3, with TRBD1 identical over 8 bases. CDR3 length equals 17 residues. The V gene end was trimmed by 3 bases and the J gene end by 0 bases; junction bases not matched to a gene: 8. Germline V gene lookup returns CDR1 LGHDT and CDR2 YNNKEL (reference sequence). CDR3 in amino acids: CASSHGQGHTSTDTQYF. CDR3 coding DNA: TGTGCCAGCAGCCATGGACAGGGCCATACAAGCACAGATACGCAGTATTTT.

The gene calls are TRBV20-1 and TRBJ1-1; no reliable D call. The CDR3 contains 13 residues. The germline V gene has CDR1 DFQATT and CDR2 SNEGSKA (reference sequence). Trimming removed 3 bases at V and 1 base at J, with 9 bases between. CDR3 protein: CSASKTPNTEAFF. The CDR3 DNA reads TGCAGTGCTAGTAAAACACCGAACACTGAAGCTTTCTTT.

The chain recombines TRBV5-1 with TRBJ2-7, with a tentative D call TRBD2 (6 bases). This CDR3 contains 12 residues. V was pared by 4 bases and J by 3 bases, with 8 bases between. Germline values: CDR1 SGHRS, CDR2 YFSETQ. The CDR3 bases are TGCGCCAGCAGCCCGGAGGGCTACGAGCAGTACTTC. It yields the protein CASSPEGYEQYF.

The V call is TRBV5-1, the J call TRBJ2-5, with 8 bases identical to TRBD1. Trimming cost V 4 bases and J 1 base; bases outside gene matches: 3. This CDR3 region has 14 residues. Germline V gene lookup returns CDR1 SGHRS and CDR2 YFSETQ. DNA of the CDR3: TGCGCCAGCAGCGCGACAGGGGCCCAAGAGACCCAGTACTTC. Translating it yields CASSATGAQETQYF.

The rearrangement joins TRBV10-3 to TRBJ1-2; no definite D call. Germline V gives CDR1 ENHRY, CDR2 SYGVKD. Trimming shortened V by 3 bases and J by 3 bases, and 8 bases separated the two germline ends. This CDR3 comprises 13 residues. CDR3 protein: CAISEFQDYGYTF. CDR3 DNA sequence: TGTGCCATCAGTGAATTCCAGGACTATGGCTACACCTTC.

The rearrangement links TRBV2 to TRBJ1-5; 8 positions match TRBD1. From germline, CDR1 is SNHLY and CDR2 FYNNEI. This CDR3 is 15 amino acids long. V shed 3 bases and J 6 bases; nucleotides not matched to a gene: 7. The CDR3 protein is CASSEIGQGGQPQHF. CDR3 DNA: TGTGCCAGCAGTGAGATTGGACAGGGAGGTCAGCCCCAGCATTTT. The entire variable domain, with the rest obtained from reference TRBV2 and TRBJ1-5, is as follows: EPEVTQTPSHQVTQMGQEVILRCVPISNHLYFYWYRQILGQKVEFLVSFYNNEISEKSEIFDDQFSVERPDGSNFTLKIRSTKLEDSAMYFCASSEIGQGGQPQHFGDGTRLSIL.

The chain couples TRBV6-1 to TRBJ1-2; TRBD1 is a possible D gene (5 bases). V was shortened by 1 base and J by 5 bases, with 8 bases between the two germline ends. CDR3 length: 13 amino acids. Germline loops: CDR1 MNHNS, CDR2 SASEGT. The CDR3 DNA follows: TGTGCCAGCAGTGAAGTGGCAGGGTATGGCTACACCTTC. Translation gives CASSEVAGYGYTF.

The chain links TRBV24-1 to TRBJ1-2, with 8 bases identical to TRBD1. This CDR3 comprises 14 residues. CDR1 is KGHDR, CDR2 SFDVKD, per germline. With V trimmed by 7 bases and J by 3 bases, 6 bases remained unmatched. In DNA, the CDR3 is TGTGCCACCAGCTCTACAGGGGGTTACTATGGCTACACCTTC. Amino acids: CATSSTGGYYGYTF.